This entry features one T cell receptor (beta chain) sequence. The antigen remains unidentified. This sample stems from a study of cytomegalovirus exposure and HLA in healthy donors. Study in general: An early data release held 70 million to 90 million unique TCRs from HLA-typed donors.

Study results and caveats: The study recorded 160 or so TCR beta chains that were cytomegalovirus-associated. In an earlier analysis, in some 600 donors, most V segments appeared productive either ~87% or ~30% of the time. A missense DCLRE1C variant was associated with V- and J-gene trimming of TCR beta chains in a later analysis, and an independent cohort replicated the association.

Amplification used 60 Vbeta primers and 13 Jbeta primers. Produced via immunoSEQ multiplex PCR; TCRdb's table is partial and in-frame only. The sample comprises 150,000 to 200,000 clones, 75% of which are singletons, and 4% to 5.5% rests with the top ten. The CDR3 covers 14 residues. J gave up 3 bases and V 4 bases, and 6 bases lay outside the gene matches. Germline loops: CDR1 SGHRS, CDR2 YFSETQ. The genes are TRBV5-1 and TRBJ2-7; TRBD1 matches at 8 bases. This clonotype originated in a male donor in good health and CMV-seronegative. Sequenced sample: PBMCs. Here the CDR3 reads CASSPDRANYEQYF. The CDR3, as DNA: TGCGCCAGCAGCCCGGACAGGGCCAACTACGAGCAGTACTTC. The variable domain in full, completed from reference TRBV5-1 and TRBJ2-7, reads KAGVTQTPRYLIKTRGQQVTLSCSPISGHRSVSWYQQTPGQGLQFLFEYFSETQRNKGNFPGRFSGRQFSNSRSEMNVSTLELGDSALYLCASSPDRANYEQYFGPGTRLTVT.